The source of this T cell receptor beta chain is a study of PD-1 blockade in classical Hodgkin lymphoma. Notes on the study in general: Those patients who began receiving nivolumab less than 1 year after ASCT had lower diversity, and they were excluded. For complete responders, baseline diversity was comparable to that of newly diagnosed patients. Baseline TCR diversity was reportedly lower in newly diagnosed patients than healthy donors. Repertoires differed for reasons still undefined, possibly disease activity or prior therapy.

As for this clone: What it binds is not known.

With no exception, relapse followed autologous stem cell transplantation in all patients, and brentuximab vedotin exposure varied. CDR1 and CDR2 from the germline V gene are SEHNR and FQNEAQ (reference sequence). CDR3 length: 14 residues. V gave up 0 bases and J gave up 4 bases, with 10 bases separating them. Method: immunoSEQ multiplex PCR; TCRdb's copy keeps in-frame clones and lacks some. This sample has around 42,000 clones; over 55% occur once, and the top ten carry 2.5% to 3.5%. Specimen: peripheral blood mononuclear cells (PBMCs), collected at baseline. This chain uses TRBV7-9 with TRBJ2-7, with a possible D match to TRBD1 (6 bases). This TCR derives from a human donor with classical Hodgkin lymphoma. DNA for the CDR3: TGTGCCAGCAGCTTAGCCAGGGGTTTTTACGAGCAGTACTTC. Its translation is CASSLARGFYEQYF.